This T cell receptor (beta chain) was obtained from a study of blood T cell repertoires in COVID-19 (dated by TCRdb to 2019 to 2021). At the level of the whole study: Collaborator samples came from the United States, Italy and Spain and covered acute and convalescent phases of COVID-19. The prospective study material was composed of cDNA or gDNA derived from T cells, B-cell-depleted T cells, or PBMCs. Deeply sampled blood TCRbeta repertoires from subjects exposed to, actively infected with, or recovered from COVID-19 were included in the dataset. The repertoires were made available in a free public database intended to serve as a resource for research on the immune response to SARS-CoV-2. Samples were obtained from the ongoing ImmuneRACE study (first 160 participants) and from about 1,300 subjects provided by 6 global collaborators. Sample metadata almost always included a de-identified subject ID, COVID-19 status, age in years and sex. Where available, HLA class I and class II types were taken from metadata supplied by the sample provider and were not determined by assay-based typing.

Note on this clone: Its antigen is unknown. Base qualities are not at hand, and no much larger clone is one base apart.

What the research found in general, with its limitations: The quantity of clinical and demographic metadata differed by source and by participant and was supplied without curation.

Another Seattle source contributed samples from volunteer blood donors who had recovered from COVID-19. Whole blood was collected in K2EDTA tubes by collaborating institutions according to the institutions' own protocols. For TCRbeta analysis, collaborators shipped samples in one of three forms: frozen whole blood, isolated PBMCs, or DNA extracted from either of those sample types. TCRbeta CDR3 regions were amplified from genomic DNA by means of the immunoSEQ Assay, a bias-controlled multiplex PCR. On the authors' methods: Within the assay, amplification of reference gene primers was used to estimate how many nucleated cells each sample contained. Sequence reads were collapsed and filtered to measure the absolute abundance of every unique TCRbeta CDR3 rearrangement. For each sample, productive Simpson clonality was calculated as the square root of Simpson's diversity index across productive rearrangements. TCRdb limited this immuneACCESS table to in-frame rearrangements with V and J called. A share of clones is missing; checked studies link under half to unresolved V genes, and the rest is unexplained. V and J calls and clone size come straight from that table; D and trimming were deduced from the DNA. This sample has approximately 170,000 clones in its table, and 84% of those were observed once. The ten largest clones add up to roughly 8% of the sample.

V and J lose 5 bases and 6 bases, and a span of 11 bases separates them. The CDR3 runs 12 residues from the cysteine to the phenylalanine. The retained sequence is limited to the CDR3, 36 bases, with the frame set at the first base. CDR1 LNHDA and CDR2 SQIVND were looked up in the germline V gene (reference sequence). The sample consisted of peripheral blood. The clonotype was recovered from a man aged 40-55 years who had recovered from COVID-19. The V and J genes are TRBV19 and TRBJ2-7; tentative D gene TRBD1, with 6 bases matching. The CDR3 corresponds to CASSPDRREQYF. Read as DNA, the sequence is TGTGCCAGTAGTCCTGACAGGCGCGAGCAGTACTTC.